The source of this T cell receptor beta chain is a study of blood T cell repertoires in COVID-19. The overall study: Whether acute or convalescent, the COVID-19 samples came from the United States, Italy and Spain. PBMCs, B-cell-depleted T cells, or T cells provided the cDNA or gDNA that made up the material.

This CDR3 region has 14 residues. CDR1 and CDR2 from the germline V gene are MGHRA and YSYEKL. Trimming removed 1 base from V and 9 bases from J, with 13 bases in between. This clone is deemed medium-sized. The authors' processing: Estimates of nucleated cell counts were drawn from the amplification of reference gene primers. Here immunoSEQ multiplex PCR was the method, and the copy in TCRdb shows in-frame clones only, minus some. That table supplies the V and J calls and clone size; D and trimming were determined from the DNA. Of around 130,000 clones in the sample, roughly 80% were seen once. The source material was peripheral blood. This chain links TRBV4-1 with TRBJ2-1; perhaps TRBD2 as D (6 bases). The clonotype originates from a man in his forties or fifties with acute or convalescent COVID-19. The CDR3 DNA reads as TGCGCCAGCAGCCAAGGACGGGGGTATCGTGAGCAGTTCTTC. It translates to CASSQGRGYREQFF.